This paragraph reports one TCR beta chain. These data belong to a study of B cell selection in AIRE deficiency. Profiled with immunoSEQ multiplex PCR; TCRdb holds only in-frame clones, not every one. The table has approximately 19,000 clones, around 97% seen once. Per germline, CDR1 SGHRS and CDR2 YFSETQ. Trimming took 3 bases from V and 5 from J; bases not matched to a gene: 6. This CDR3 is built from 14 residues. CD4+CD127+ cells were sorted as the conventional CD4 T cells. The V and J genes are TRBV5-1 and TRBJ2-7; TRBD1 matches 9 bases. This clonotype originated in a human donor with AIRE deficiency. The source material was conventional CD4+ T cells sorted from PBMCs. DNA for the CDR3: TGCGCCAGCAGCTATGGGACAGGGAGGCACGAGCAGTACTTC. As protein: CASSYGTGRHEQYF.